This record concerns one T cell receptor (beta chain) sequence. Its antigen is unknown. This record belongs to a study of beta chain features in type 1 diabetes. TCRB transcripts that were expressed got sequenced, as all of the isolated RNA had been reverse transcribed. An average roughly 3.6 million reads came from naive, central memory and regulatory T cell samples. TCRdb keeps only in-frame clones here, not all; method: immunoSEQ multiplex PCR. This sample has around 250,000 clones, with about 13% found just once. Regarding the study as a whole: A pattern of fewer insertions and more deletions at VDJ junctions was seen in type 1 diabetes patients. Within each of all four CD4+ subsets, Type 1 diabetes patients had TCRB CDR3s that were moderately but significantly shorter.

V shed 2 bases and J 7 bases; nucleotides not matched to a gene: 11. This CDR3 has 16 amino acids. Germline V CDR1 and CDR2: SGDLS, YYNGEE. The TCR comes from a young man with type 1 diabetes. The specimen sequenced was naive CD4+ T cells from blood. The chain has TRBV9 and TRBJ2-3; TRBD2 agrees at 9 bases. The CDR3 region is CASSVGGLAILNTQYF. The CDR3 DNA is TGTGCCAGCAGCGTTGGAGGACTAGCGATTCTTAATACGCAGTATTTT.